The 13 T cell receptor beta chains listed next were all sequenced from one sample in a study of T cells after yellow fever vaccination. TCRdb itself ran the 5' RACE reads through MiXCR, one entry per CDR3 protein. The sample shows under 400,000 distinct CDR3 sequences, around an eighth of them seen only once. Sequencing was performed on CD4+ T cells sorted from PBMCs, taken 15 days after the yellow fever booster vaccination. Source of these receptors: a man aged 18 to 30 who received the YFV17D yellow fever vaccine.

The V call is TRBV9, the J call TRBJ2-5; D is undetermined. V was clipped by 1 base and J by 5 bases, with 12 bases between them. CDR3 size: 14 residues. Looked up from germline, CDR1 is SGDLS and CDR2 is YYNGEE. The CDR3: CASSVSSRVETQYF. Here the CDR3 DNA reads TGTGCCAGCAGCGTATCTAGTAGGGTGGAGACCCAGTACTTC.

The CDR3 sequence: CSASSGTGGEKLFF. The CDR3 DNA is TGCAGTGCTAGTAGCGGGACAGGAGGAGAAAAACTGTTTTTT. This chain joins TRBV20-1 and TRBJ1-4; the match to TRBD1 covers 8 bases. Germline V gene lookup returns CDR1 DFQATT and CDR2 SNEGSKA (reference sequence). The CDR3 sequence is 14 residues long. Trimming took 3 bases from V and 8 from J; bases not matched to a gene: 8.

The rearrangement joins TRBV3-1 to TRBJ2-5; 12 bases are shared with TRBD2. Trimming removed 0 bases from V and 4 bases from J; junction bases left unmatched: 6. Per the germline V gene, CDR1 is LGHDT and CDR2 is YNNKEL (reference sequence). There are 17 residues in the CDR3. CDR3 in amino acids: CASSQDWTSGAGETQYF. CDR3 nucleotide sequence: TGTGCCAGCAGCCAAGATTGGACTAGCGGGGCTGGAGAGACCCAGTACTTC.

The V and J genes are TRBV6-6 and TRBJ2-1; D may be TRBD2 (5 bases). The CDR3 consists of 14 residues. The germline CDR1 and CDR2 sequences are MNHNY and SVGAGI (reference sequence). V was trimmed by 6 bases and J by 12 bases, leaving 21 bases between them. DNA of the CDR3: TGTGCCAGCAGCCTCCCCTCCCCGCCAGGAGGGCAGTTCTTC. As protein: CASSLPSPPGGQFF.

As concerns this clonotype: An end of the junction differs from the germline gene, which may be a read error. The gene calls are TRBV5-6 and TRBJ2-2; D is perhaps TRBD2 (5 bases). This CDR3 contains 17 residues. CDR1 is SGHDT and CDR2 is YYEEEE in the germline V gene. CDR3: CASSLGVGFPYTGELSF. CDR3 in DNA: TGTGCCAGCAGCTTGGGAGTTGGGTTTCCTTACACCGGGGAGCTGTCTTTT.

This clonotype was seen many times. This sequence joins TRBV29-1 and TRBJ1-2; no clear D gene. Germline CDR1 reads SQVTM; CDR2 reads ANQGSEA. The CDR3 sequence is 13 residues long. The V end lost 0 bases, the J end lost 8 bases, and 13 bases lay between the germline ends. The CDR3 spells CSVEEWTSRGYTF. DNA for the CDR3: TGCAGCGTTGAAGAATGGACCTCCCGGGGCTACACCTTC.

The chain employs TRBV29-1 and TRBJ2-7; D remains ambiguous. CDR3 length equals 10 residues. V was clipped by 4 bases and J by 4 bases, with 5 bases between them. Germline CDR1 is SQVTM and CDR2 is ANQGSEA. CDR3 DNA: TGCAGCGTTGGAGATTACGAGCAGTACTTC. It translates to CSVGDYEQYF.

The genes are TRBV5-1 and TRBJ1-4; 9 nucleotides match TRBD1. With V trimmed by 4 bases and J by 8 bases, 9 bases remained unmatched. The length of the CDR3 is 15 residues. Germline CDR1 reads SGHRS; CDR2 reads YFSETQ. The CDR3 protein is CASSTTGTGREKLFF. CDR3 DNA: TGCGCCAGCAGCACCACCGGGACAGGGCGAGAAAAACTGTTTTTT.

This clonotype was recorded at least ten times. The chain recombines TRBV6-2 or TRBV6-3 with TRBJ2-4, with TRBD2 identical over 12 bases. V lost 5 bases and J lost 9; bases outside the gene matches: 5. This CDR3 spans 14 amino acids. CDR1 is MNHEY, CDR2 SVGEGT, per germline. The CDR3 region has the DNA TGTGCCAGCAGTCGGACTAGCGGGGAGGGCATTCAGTACTTC. Translation: CASSRTSGEGIQYF.

The V gene is TRBV20-1, the J gene TRBJ2-1; TRBD2 matches 14 bases. The length of the CDR3 is 20 residues. V lost 3 bases to trimming and J lost 0 bases; unmatched junction nucleotides: 13. Germline CDR1 is DFQATT and CDR2 is SNEGSKA (reference sequence). CDR3: CSASAYTGLAGASSYNEQFF. In DNA, the CDR3 is TGCAGTGCTAGTGCCTACACGGGACTAGCGGGGGCAAGCTCCTACAATGAGCAGTTCTTC.

This clonotype has a handful of counts. V usage is TRBV2 and J usage is TRBJ2-4, with TRBD2 as a possible D gene (5 bases). Looked up from germline, CDR1 is SNHLY and CDR2 is FYNNEI. The CDR3 extends over 15 amino acids. V lost 6 bases and J lost 7, with 19 bases in between. CDR3 sequence: CASRRSAVVRNIQYF. CDR3 nucleotides: TGTGCCAGCAGACGATCAGCGGTAGTCCGGAACATTCAGTACTTC.

The J gene is TRBJ2-7, the V gene TRBV9, with TRBD2 identical over 11 bases. In germline, CDR1 is SGDLS, CDR2 YYNGEE. Unmatched junction bases numbered 11, after V lost 4 bases and J lost 2 bases. The CDR3 spans 17 residues. CDR3 residues: CASSPTSGASLAYEQYF. In nucleotides, the CDR3 is TGTGCCAGCAGCCCGACTAGCGGGGCCTCGCTTGCCTACGAGCAGTACTTC. The full variable domain, with the rest looked up from reference TRBV9 and TRBJ2-7, is DSGVTQTPKHLITATGQRVTLRCSPRSGDLSVYWYQQSLDQGLQFLIQYYNGEERAKGNILERFSAQQFPDLHSELNLSSLELGDSALYFCASSPTSGASLAYEQYFGPGTRLTVT.

This rearrangement joins TRBV12-3 or TRBV12-4 to TRBJ2-3, with TRBD2 matching over 10 bases. With 2 bases clipped from V and 0 bases from J, the junction kept 17 bases outside the gene matches. The CDR3 is 21 amino acids. CDR3 amino acids: CASSLIRGAGGPITSTDTQYF. In nucleotides, the CDR3 is TGTGCCAGCAGTTTAATACGGGGAGCGGGGGGGCCGATTACTAGCACAGATACGCAGTATTTT.